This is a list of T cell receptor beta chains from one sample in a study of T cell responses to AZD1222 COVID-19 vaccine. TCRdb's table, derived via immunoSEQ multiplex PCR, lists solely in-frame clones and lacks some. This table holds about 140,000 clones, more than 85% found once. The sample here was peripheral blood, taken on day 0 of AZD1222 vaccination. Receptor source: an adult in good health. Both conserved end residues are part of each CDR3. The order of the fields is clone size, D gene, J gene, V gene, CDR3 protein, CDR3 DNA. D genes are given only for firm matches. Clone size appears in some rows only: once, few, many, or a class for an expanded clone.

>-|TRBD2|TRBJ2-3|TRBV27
CASRKGGRSDTQYF
TGTGCCAGCCGAAAGGGCGGGAGGTCTGATACGCAGTATTTT
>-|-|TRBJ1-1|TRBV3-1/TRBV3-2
CASSPPGGARTEAFF
TGTGCCAGCAGCCCTCCTGGCGGGGCGCGGACTGAAGCTTTCTTT
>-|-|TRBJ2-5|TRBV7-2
CASSLAGQAVETQYF
TGTGCCAGCAGCTTAGCCGGGCAGGCTGTTGAGACCCAGTACTTC
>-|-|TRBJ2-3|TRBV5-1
CASSIGRMGPSTDTQYF
TGCGCCAGCAGTATTGGCCGTATGGGTCCTAGCACAGATACGCAGTATTTT
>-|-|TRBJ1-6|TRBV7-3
CASSQFGGPSPLHF
TGTGCCAGCAGCCAATTCGGGGGTCCTTCACCCCTCCACTTT
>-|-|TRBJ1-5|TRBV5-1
CASSFEGSGQPQHF
TGCGCCAGCAGCTTCGAAGGGTCGGGTCAGCCCCAGCATTTT
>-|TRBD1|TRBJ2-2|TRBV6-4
CASSVGQGYTGELFF
TGTGCCAGCAGTGTGGGACAGGGGTACACCGGGGAGCTGTTTTTT
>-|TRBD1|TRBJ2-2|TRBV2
CASSATGGPGELFF
TGTGCCAGCAGTGCGACAGGGGGCCCCGGGGAGCTGTTTTTT
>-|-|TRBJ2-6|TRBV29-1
CSVVSRTANSGANVLTF
TGCAGCGTTGTATCCCGGACAGCTAACTCTGGGGCCAACGTCCTGACTTTC
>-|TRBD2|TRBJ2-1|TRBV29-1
CSVFGLAGADNEQFF
TGCAGCGTCTTCGGACTAGCGGGGGCGGACAATGAGCAGTTCTTC
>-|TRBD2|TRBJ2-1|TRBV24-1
CATSSGRDNEQFF
TGTGCCACCAGTAGCGGGAGGGACAATGAGCAGTTCTTC
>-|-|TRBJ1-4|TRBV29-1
CSVVGGGTNEKLFF
TGCAGCGTTGTTGGTGGGGGAACTAATGAAAAACTGTTTTTT
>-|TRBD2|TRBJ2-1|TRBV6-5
CASRYGGRALNEQFF
TGTGCCAGCCGGTATGGCGGGAGGGCCTTGAATGAGCAGTTCTTC
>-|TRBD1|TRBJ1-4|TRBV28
CASSGRDREMDEKLFF
TGTGCCAGCAGCGGGCGCGACAGGGAAATGGATGAAAAACTGTTTTTT
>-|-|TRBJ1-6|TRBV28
CASNAIRNSPLHF
TGTGCCTCCAACGCCATACGGAATTCACCCCTCCACTTT
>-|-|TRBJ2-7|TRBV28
CASSLQGPRHEQYF
TGTGCCAGCAGTTTACAGGGTCCCCGCCACGAGCAGTACTTC
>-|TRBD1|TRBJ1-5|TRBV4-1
CASSQGTGIVRQPQHF
TGCGCCAGCAGCCAAGGGACAGGGATCGTTCGTCAGCCCCAGCATTTT
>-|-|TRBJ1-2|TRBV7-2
CASSLGHPLSGYTF
TGTGCCAGCAGCCTGGGCCACCCGCTCTCTGGCTACACCTTC
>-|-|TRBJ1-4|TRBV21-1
CANLDPATNEKLFF
TGTGCCAACTTGGATCCTGCAACTAATGAAAAACTGTTTTTT
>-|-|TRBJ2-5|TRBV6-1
CARSDRGRGGYQETQYF
TGTGCCCGCAGTGATCGCGGCAGGGGGGGATATCAAGAGACCCAGTACTTC
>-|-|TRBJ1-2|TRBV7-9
CASSLYRDGPYGYTF
TGTGCCAGCAGCTTATACAGGGATGGCCCCTATGGCTACACCTTC
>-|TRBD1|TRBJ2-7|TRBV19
CASSRTGATSYEQYF
TGTGCCAGTAGCCGGACAGGGGCGACTTCCTACGAGCAGTACTTC
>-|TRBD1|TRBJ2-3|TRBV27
CASSYRDRGRDTQYF
TGTGCCAGCAGTTACCGGGACAGGGGAAGGGATACGCAGTATTTT
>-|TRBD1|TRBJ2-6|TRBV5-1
CASSSRGQGAVISGANVLTF
TGCGCCAGCAGCTCTCGGGGACAGGGGGCTGTGATATCTGGGGCCAACGTCCTGACTTTC
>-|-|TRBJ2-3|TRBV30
CAWRGIAYPQDTQYF
TGTGCCTGGAGGGGAATAGCGTACCCTCAGGATACGCAGTATTTT
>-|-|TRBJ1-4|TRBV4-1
CASSQGSRGGKLFF
TGCGCCAGCAGCCAAGGTTCCAGGGGAGGGAAACTCTTTTTT
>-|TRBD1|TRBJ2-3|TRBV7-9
CASSPDRASTDTQYF
TGTGCCAGCAGCCCCGACAGGGCTAGCACAGATACGCAGTATTTT
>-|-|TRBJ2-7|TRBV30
CAWSPGAAYEQYF
TGTGCCTGGAGTCCAGGGGCGGCCTACGAGCAGTACTTC
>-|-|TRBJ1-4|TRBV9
CASSVTGASDEKLFF
TGTGCCAGCAGCGTAACCGGGGCGTCAGATGAAAAACTGTTTTTT
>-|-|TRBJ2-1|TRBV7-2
CASSLAGLLGEQFF
TGTGCCAGCAGCTTAGCAGGACTCCTCGGGGAGCAGTTCTTC
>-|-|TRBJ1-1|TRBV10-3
CAIMGGATEAFF
TGTGCCATCATGGGGGGCGCCACTGAAGCTTTCTTT
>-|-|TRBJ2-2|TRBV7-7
CASSLGLSTGELFF
TGTGCCAGCAGCTTAGGCCTTAGCACCGGGGAGCTGTTTTTT
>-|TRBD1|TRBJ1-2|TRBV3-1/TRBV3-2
CASSQLGTGGYTF
TGTGCCAGCAGCCAGCTAGGGACAGGCGGCTACACCTTC
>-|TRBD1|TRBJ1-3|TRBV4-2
CASSQDLMRGLNTIYF
TGTGCCAGCAGCCAAGATCTTATGAGGGGGCTGAACACCATATATTTT
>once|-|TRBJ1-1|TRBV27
CASSLPGPNTEAFF
TGTGCCAGCAGTCTACCCGGGCCGAACACTGAAGCTTTCTTT
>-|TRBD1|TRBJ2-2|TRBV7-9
CASSLVGQINTGELFF
TGTGCCAGCAGCTTAGTGGGACAGATTAACACCGGGGAGCTGTTTTTT
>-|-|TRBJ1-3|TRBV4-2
CASSHTPDISGNTIYF
TGTGCCAGCAGCCACACCCCGGACATTTCTGGAAACACCATATATTTT
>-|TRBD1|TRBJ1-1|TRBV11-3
CASSPGTGAANTEAFF
TGTGCCAGCAGCCCCGGGACAGGGGCGGCGAACACTGAAGCTTTCTTT
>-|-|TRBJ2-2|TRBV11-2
CASSSAGELFF
TGTGCCAGCAGTTCGGCCGGGGAGCTGTTTTTT
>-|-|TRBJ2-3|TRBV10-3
CAITAARTDTQYF
TGTGCCATCACGGCGGCGAGGACAGATACGCAGTATTTT
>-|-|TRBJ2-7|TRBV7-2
CASSLIKGGGHGQYF
TGTGCCAGCAGCTTAATTAAGGGGGGGGGACACGGACAGTACTTC
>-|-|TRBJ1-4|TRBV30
CACPRGGKLFF
TGTGCCTGCCCCAGGGGTGGGAAACTGTTTTTT